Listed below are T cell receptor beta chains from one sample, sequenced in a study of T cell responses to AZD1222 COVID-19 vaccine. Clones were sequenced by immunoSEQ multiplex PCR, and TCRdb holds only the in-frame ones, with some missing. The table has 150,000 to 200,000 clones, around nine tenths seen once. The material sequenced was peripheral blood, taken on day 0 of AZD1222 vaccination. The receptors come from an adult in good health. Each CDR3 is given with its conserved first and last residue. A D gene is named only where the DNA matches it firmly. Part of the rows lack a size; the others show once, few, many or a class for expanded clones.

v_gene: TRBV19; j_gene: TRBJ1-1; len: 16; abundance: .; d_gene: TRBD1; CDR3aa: CASSAGDSGMNTEAFF; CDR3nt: TGTGCCAGTAGTGCGGGGGACAGCGGCATGAACACTGAAGCTTTCTTT
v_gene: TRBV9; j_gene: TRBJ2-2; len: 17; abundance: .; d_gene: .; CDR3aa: CASSGVGRSSDTGELFF; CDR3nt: TGTGCCAGCAGCGGCGTGGGTCGATCCTCGGACACCGGGGAGCTGTTTTTT
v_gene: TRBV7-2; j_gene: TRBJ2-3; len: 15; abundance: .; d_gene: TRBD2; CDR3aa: CASSFRLAGTDTQYF; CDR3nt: TGTGCCAGCAGCTTTCGACTAGCGGGAACAGATACGCAGTATTTT
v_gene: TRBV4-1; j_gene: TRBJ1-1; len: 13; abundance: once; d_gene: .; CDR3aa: CASSPREGTEAFF; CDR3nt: TGCGCCAGCAGCCCCCGGGAGGGCACTGAAGCTTTCTTT
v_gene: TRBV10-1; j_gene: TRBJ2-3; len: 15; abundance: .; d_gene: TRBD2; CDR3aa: CASSEKLAGVDTQYF; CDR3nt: TGCGCCAGCAGTGAGAAACTAGCGGGAGTGGATACGCAGTATTTT
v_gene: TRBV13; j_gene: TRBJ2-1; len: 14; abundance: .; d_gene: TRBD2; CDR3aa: CASSWTSGSDEQFF; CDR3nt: TGTGCCAGCTCATGGACTAGCGGGAGTGATGAGCAGTTCTTC
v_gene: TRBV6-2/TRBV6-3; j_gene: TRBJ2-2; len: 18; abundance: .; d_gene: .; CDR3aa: CASSYTGRTIGNTGELFF; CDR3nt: TGTGCCAGCAGTTATACGGGACGGACGATAGGGAACACCGGGGAGCTGTTTTTT
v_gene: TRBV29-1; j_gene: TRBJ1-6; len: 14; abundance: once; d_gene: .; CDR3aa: CSAGGVRRNSPLHF; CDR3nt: TGCAGCGCCGGGGGTGTGAGGCGTAATTCACCCCTCCACTTT
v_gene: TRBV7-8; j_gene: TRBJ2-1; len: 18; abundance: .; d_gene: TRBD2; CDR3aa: CASSDSGLAGWVDNEQFF; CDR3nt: TGTGCCAGCAGCGATTCGGGACTAGCGGGATGGGTCGACAATGAGCAGTTCTTC
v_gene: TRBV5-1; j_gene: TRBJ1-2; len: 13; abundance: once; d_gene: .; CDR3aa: CASSLQGPYGYTF; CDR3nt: TGCGCCAGCAGCTTACAGGGCCCGTATGGCTACACCTTC
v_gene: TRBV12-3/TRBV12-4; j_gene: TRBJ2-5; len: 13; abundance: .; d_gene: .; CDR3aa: CASSTGTPETQYF; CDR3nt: TGTGCCAGCAGTACCGGGACCCCAGAGACCCAGTACTTC
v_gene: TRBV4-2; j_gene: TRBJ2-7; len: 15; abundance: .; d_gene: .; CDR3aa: CASSQDPQGTYEQYF; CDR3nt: TGTGCCAGCAGCCAAGATCCCCAGGGCACCTACGAGCAGTACTTC
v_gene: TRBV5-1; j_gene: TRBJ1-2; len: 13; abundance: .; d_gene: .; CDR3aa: CASSLEASYGYTF; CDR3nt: TGCGCCAGCAGCTTGGAGGCATCCTATGGCTACACCTTC
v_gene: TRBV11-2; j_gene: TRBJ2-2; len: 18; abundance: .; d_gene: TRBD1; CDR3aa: CASSSARVGRGRIGELFF; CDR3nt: TGTGCCAGCAGCTCAGCCCGCGTAGGCAGGGGGCGTATCGGGGAGCTGTTTTTT
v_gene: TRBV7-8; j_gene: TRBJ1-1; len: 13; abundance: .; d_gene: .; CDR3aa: CASGRSLNTEAFF; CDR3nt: TGTGCCAGCGGTCGTAGCTTGAACACTGAAGCTTTCTTT
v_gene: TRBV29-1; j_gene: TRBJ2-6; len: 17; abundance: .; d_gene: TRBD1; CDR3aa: CSVEVEGQPSGANVLTF; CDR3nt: TGCAGCGTTGAAGTTGAGGGACAGCCCTCTGGGGCCAACGTCCTGACTTTC
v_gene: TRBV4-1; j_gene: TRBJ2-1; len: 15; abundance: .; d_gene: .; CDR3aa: CASSQDRGISGEQFF; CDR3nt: TGCGCCAGCAGCCAAGATCGAGGGATTTCGGGTGAGCAGTTCTTC
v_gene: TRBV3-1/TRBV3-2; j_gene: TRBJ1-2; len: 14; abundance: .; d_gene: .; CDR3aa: CASSQDRGPYGYTF; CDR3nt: TGTGCCAGCAGCCAAGACAGGGGCCCCTATGGCTACACCTTC
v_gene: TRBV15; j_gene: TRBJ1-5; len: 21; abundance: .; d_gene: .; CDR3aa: CATSRDLEWTEITLANQPQHF; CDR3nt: TGTGCCACCAGCAGAGATTTGGAGTGGACGGAGATAACTTTAGCAAATCAGCCCCAGCATTTT
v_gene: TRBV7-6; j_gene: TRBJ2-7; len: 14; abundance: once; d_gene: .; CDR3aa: CASSSSVEENEQYF; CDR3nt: TGTGCCAGCAGCTCCAGCGTGGAGGAAAACGAGCAGTACTTC
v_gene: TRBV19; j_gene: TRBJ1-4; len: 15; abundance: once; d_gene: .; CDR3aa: CASSLGRATNEKLFF; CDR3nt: TGTGCCAGTAGTCTCGGACGGGCAACTAATGAAAAACTGTTTTTT
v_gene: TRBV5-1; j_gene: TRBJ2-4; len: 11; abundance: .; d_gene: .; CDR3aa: CASSGENIQYF; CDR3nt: TGCGCCAGCAGTGGAGAAAACATTCAGTACTTC
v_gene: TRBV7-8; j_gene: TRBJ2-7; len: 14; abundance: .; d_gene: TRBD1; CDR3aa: CASSPKDRVDEQYF; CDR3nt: TGTGCCAGCAGCCCAAAGGACAGGGTGGACGAGCAGTACTTC
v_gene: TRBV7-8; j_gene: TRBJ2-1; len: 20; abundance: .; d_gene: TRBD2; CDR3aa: CASSALTWPGLADTYNEQFF; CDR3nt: TGTGCCAGCAGCGCCCTGACGTGGCCGGGACTAGCGGATACATACAATGAGCAGTTCTTC
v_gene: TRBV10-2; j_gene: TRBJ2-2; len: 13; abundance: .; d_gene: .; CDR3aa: CASLTVGTGELFF; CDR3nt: TGCGCCAGCTTGACCGTGGGGACCGGGGAGCTGTTTTTT
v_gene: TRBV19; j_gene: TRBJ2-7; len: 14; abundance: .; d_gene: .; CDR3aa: CASSIVHHSYEQYF; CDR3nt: TGTGCCAGTAGTATAGTTCACCATAGCTACGAGCAGTACTTC
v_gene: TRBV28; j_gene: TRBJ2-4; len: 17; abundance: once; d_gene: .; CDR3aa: CASSTAQGSPIWNIQYF; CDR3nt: TGTGCCAGCAGTACCGCCCAGGGATCCCCAATCTGGAACATTCAGTACTTC
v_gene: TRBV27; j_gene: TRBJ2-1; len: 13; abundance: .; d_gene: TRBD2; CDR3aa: CASSPGTTYEQFF; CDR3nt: TGTGCCAGCAGTCCCGGGACTACCTATGAGCAGTTCTTC
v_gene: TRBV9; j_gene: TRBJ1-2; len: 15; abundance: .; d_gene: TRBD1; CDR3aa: CASSVDADRVYGYTF; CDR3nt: TGTGCCAGCAGCGTAGATGCGGACAGGGTTTATGGCTACACCTTC
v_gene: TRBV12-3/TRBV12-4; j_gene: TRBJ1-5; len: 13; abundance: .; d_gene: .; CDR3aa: CASSLAHGDPQHF; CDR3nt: TGTGCCAGCAGTTTAGCGCACGGGGACCCCCAGCATTTT
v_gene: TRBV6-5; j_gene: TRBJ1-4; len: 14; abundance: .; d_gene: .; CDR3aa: CASNRGGQNEKLFF; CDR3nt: TGTGCCAGCAATCGAGGGGGTCAAAATGAAAAACTGTTTTTT
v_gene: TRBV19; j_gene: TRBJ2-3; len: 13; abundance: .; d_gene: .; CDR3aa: CASSMVGTDTQYF; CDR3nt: TGTGCCAGTAGTATGGTTGGCACAGATACGCAGTATTTT
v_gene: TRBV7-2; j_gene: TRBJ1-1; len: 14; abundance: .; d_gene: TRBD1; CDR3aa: CASSWDRVNTEAFF; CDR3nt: TGTGCCAGCAGCTGGGACAGGGTGAACACTGAAGCTTTCTTT
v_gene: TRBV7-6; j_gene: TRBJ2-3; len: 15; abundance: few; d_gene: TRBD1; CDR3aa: CASSVLGGGTDTQYF; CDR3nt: TGTGCCAGCAGCGTACTAGGGGGCGGCACAGATACGCAGTATTTT
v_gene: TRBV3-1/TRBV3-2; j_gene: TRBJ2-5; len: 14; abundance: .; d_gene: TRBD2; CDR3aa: CASSTLAGQETQYF; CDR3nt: TGTGCCAGCAGTACCCTAGCGGGCCAAGAGACCCAGTACTTC
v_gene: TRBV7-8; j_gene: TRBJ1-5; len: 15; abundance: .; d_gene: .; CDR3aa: CASSSRPLSNQPQHF; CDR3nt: TGTGCCAGCAGCTCAAGGCCATTGAGCAATCAGCCCCAGCATTTT
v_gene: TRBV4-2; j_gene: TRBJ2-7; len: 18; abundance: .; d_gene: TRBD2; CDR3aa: CASSQMFNREREGYEQYF; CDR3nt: TGTGCCAGCAGCCAAATGTTTAATCGGGAGCGGGAGGGTTACGAGCAGTACTTC
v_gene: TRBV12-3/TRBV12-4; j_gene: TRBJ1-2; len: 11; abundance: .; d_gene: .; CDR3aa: CASSFRGSYTF; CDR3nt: TGTGCCAGCAGTTTTCGGGGAAGCTACACCTTC
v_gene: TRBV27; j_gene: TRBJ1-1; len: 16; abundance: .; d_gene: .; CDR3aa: CASSLLPDRTNTEAFF; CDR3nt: TGTGCCAGCAGTTTATTACCAGACAGGACGAACACTGAAGCTTTCTTT
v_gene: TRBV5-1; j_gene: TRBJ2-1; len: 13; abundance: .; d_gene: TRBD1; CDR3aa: CASRDRPYNEQFF; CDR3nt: TGCGCCAGCAGGGACAGGCCTTACAATGAGCAGTTCTTC
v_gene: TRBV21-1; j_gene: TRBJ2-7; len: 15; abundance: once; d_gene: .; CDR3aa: CASSKTAEGHYEQYF; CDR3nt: TGTGCCAGCAGCAAAACAGCGGAGGGGCACTACGAGCAGTACTTC
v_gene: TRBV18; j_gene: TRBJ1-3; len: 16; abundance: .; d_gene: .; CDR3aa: CASSPETAGSGNTIYF; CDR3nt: TGTGCCAGCTCACCAGAGACGGCTGGCTCTGGAAACACCATATATTTT
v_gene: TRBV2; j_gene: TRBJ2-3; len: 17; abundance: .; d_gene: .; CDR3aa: CASTPYRAAGSTDTQYF; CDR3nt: TGTGCCAGCACCCCCTACAGGGCCGCCGGAAGCACAGATACGCAGTATTTT
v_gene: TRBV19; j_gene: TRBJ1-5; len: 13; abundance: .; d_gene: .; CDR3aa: CASSMAGNQPQHF; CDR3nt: TGTGCCAGTAGTATGGCGGGGAATCAGCCCCAGCATTTT
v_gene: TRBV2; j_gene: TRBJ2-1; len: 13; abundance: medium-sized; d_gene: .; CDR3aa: CASREDGLGEQFF; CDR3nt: TGTGCCAGCAGGGAGGACGGCCTAGGGGAGCAGTTCTTC
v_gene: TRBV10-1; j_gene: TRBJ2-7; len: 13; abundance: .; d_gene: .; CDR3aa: CASSGGVSYEQYF; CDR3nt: TGCGCCAGCAGTGGAGGGGTTTCCTACGAGCAGTACTTC
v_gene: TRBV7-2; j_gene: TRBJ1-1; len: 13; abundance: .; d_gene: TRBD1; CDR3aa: CASSLVDRGEAFF; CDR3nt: TGTGCCAGCAGCTTAGTCGACAGGGGTGAAGCTTTCTTT
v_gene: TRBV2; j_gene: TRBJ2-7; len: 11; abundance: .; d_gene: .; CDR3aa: CASSERGRQYF; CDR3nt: TGTGCCAGCAGTGAACGGGGGAGGCAGTACTTC
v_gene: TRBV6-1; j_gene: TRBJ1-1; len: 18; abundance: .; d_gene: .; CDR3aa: CASSEARGAGYMNTEAFF; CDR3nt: TGTGCCAGCAGTGAAGCGCGAGGAGCGGGATACATGAACACTGAAGCTTTCTTT
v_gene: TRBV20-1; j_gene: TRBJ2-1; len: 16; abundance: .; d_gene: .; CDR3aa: CSASKRAGPAYNEQFF; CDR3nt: TGCAGTGCTAGTAAGAGGGCCGGGCCCGCCTACAATGAGCAGTTCTTC
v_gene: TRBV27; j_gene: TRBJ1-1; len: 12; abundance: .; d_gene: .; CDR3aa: CASRTGAIEAFF; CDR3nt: TGTGCCAGCAGGACCGGGGCTATTGAAGCTTTCTTT
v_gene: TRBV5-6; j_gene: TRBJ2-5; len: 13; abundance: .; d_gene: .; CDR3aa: CASSLDSQETQYF; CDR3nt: TGTGCCAGCAGCCTGGACAGCCAAGAGACCCAGTACTTC
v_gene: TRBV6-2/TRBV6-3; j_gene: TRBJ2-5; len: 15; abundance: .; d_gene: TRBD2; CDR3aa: CASSQLAGSQETQYF; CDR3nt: TGTGCCAGCAGTCAACTAGCGGGTTCTCAAGAGACCCAGTACTTC
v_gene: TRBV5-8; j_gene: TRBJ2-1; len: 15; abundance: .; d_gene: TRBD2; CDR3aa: CASSDVSGRWYEQFF; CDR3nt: TGTGCCAGCAGCGATGTTAGCGGGAGGTGGTATGAGCAGTTCTTC